The 11 T cell receptor beta chains below all came from one sample that was sequenced in a study of blood T cells in healthy people across ages. PCR was performed a second time for roughly 7 to 12 cycles using a sample-barcoded 5' primer and a J-beta primer mix. TCRdb used MiXCR to reprocess the 5' RACE reads, holding one entry per CDR3 protein. The repertoire holds about 400,000 distinct CDR3 sequences, with over 45% as singletons. The sequenced sample was blood. The receptor set was obtained from a man aged 60 to 75 in good health.

This clonotype was found many times. The chain uses TRBV27 and TRBJ2-7; perhaps TRBD2 as D (6 bases). V was clipped by 8 bases and J by 6 bases, with 11 bases between them. CDR3 length: 11 residues. CDR1 and CDR2 from the germline V gene are MNHEY and SMNVEV (reference sequence). The DNA for the CDR3 is TGTGCCAGCCACCCGGGGGTCGAGCAGTACTTC. Its translation is CASHPGVEQYF.

This clonotype was detected only a few times. V usage is TRBV21-1 and J usage is TRBJ1-2. TRBV21-1 is a pseudogene locus. The CDR3 contains 8 residues. The CDR3: CASYGYTF. CDR3 in DNA: TGTGCCAGCTATGGCTACACCTTC.

This clonotype was counted only a few times. The chain is built from TRBV9 and TRBJ1-2, with TRBD1 matching 9 bases. Trimming cost V 3 bases and J 9 bases; bases outside gene matches: 15. Germline loops: CDR1 SGDLS, CDR2 YYNGEE. This CDR3 region has 16 residues. DNA of the CDR3: TGTGCCAGCAGCGCCCGCGGGGACAGGGTCCCAGCGAGCTACACCTTC. It translates to CASSARGDRVPASYTF.

The rearrangement uses TRBV2 and TRBJ2-5, with TRBD2 identical over 11 bases. The end of the DNA aligns better with TRBJ2-7, so the J call may be wrong. The CDR3 totals 14 residues. Germline V gene sequence: CDR1 SNHLY, CDR2 FYNNEI. The CDR3 spells CASSQTSGIAEQYF. The CDR3 DNA reads TGTGCCAGCAGTCAGACTAGCGGGATAGCCGAGCAGTACTTC.

The rearrangement joins TRBV3-1 to TRBJ1-2, with D perhaps matching TRBD1 (5 bases). V was shortened by 4 bases and J by 8 bases, with 17 bases between the two germline ends. The length of the CDR3 is 14 residues. Germline-derived CDR1 and CDR2 are LGHDT and YNNKEL (reference sequence). CDR3 residues: CASSPPRGRDGYTF. CDR3 coding DNA: TGTGCCAGCAGCCCGCCGCGAGGTAGGGACGGCTACACCTTC. The complete variable domain, with remaining parts taken from reference TRBV3-1 and TRBJ1-2, reads DTAVSQTPKYLVTQMGNDKSIKCEQNLGHDTMYWYKQDSKKFLKIMFSYNNKELIINETVPNRFSPKSPDKAHLNLHINSLELGDSAVYFCASSPPRGRDGYTFGSGTRLTVV.

The CDR3 region is CASSQDYSSGTDTQYF. CDR3 in DNA: TGTGCCAGCAGCCAAGATTACAGTTCAGGCACAGATACGCAGTATTTT. The V gene is TRBV3-1, the J gene TRBJ2-3; no reliable D call. V was cut by 0 bases and J by 1 base, with 11 bases left in between. There are 16 residues in the CDR3. Germline V gives CDR1 LGHDT, CDR2 YNNKEL (reference sequence).

The gene calls are TRBV29-1 and TRBJ2-5; D uncertain. CDR3 length: 15 residues. V lost 8 bases and J 11 bases, leaving 30 bases between the germline ends. Germline values: CDR1 SQVTM, CDR2 ANQGSEA. The CDR3 loop is CSIGRLGLPYNEQYF. CDR3 in DNA: TGCAGCATTGGTCGGTTAGGGCTGCCCTACAATGAGCAGTACTTC.

This rearrangement joins TRBV4-2 to TRBJ2-4, with D possibly being TRBD2 (7 bases). The germline gives CDR1 LGHNA, CDR2 YNFKEQ. The CDR3 spans 14 residues. The ends were cut back, 0 bases at V and 13 bases at J, with 16 bases in the middle. The CDR3 spells CASSQDGGRGEQYF. The CDR3 bases are TGTGCCAGCAGCCAAGACGGGGGGCGAGGTGAGCAGTACTTC.

This clonotype was seen a few times. V is TRBV27 and J is TRBJ1-5; TRBD1 agrees at 7 bases. The CDR3 spans 14 residues. In germline, CDR1 is MNHEY, CDR2 SMNVEV (reference sequence). Trimming removed 5 bases from V and 6 bases from J; junction bases left unmatched: 7. The CDR3 nucleotides read TGTGCCAGCAGTGTGACAGGGCCCACTCAGCCCCAGCATTTT. It specifies CASSVTGPTQPQHF.

The chain links TRBV10-3 to TRBJ2-5; possible D gene TRBD1, 5 bases. Germline assignment: CDR1 ENHRY and CDR2 SYGVKD. There are 13 residues in the CDR3. Trimming took 2 bases from V and 5 from J, leaving 9 bases between them. The CDR3 sequence: CAISEGAGETQYF. In DNA form, the CDR3 reads TGTGCCATCAGTGAGGGGGCAGGGGAGACCCAGTACTTC.

V is TRBV20-1 and J is TRBJ1-2; D uncertain. The CDR3 loop spans 13 amino acids. From germline, CDR1 is DFQATT and CDR2 SNEGSKA (reference sequence). The ends were cut back, 6 bases at V and 7 bases at J, with 18 bases in the middle. CDR3 sequence reads: CSALTGNYGGYTF. The CDR3 region has the DNA TGCAGTGCCTTGACGGGGAACTATGGTGGCTACACCTTC.